This T cell receptor (beta chain) was obtained from a study of cytomegalovirus exposure and HLA in healthy donors. The V end was cut by 7 bases, the J end by 3 bases, with 12 bases between. The CDR3 covers 13 residues. The V gene's germline CDR1 is MRHNA and CDR2 SNTAGT. PCR amplification relied on 60 Vbeta primers (plus 13 Jbeta primers). The table came from immunoSEQ multiplex PCR; TCRdb's copy has only in-frame clones and leaves some out. This repertoire includes about 200,000 clones. The chain joins TRBV6-4 to TRBJ1-2, with D possibly TRBD1 on 6 matching bases. This clonotype was obtained from a girl between 2 and 10 years old in good health and CMV-seropositive. Material for sequencing was PBMCs. CDR3 in DNA: TGTGCCAGCAAGCCAGGGGATGACTATGGCTACACCTTC. As protein: CASKPGDDYGYTF.